One and the same sample provided the 16 T cell receptor beta chains below, sequenced in a study of cytomegalovirus exposure and HLA in healthy donors. The PCR ran on 60 Vbeta and 13 Jbeta primers. This table comes from immunoSEQ multiplex PCR, and its TCRdb copy is limited to in-frame clones, with some not included. The data show 90,000 to 120,000 clones, around 84% seen once. Sequenced material: PBMCs. These receptors were collected from a woman between 18 and 30 years old in good health and CMV-seronegative.

CDR3 protein: CASSPLTVYEQYF. DNA for the CDR3: TGTGCCAGCAGTCCCCTGACAGTCTACGAGCAGTACTTC. V is TRBV6-5 and J is TRBJ2-7; D may be TRBD1 (5 bases). The length of the CDR3 is 13 residues. V gave up 5 bases and J gave up 3 bases, with 11 bases separating them. CDR1 MNHEY and CDR2 SVGAGI come from the germline V gene.

The chain links TRBV2 to TRBJ1-1, with D perhaps matching TRBD1 (6 bases). The CDR3 spans 13 residues. CDR1 SNHLY and CDR2 FYNNEI come from the germline V gene. Trimming removed 4 bases from V and 1 base from J, with 7 bases in between. This CDR3 reads CASSVGQNTEAFF. DNA for the CDR3: TGTGCCAGCAGTGTGGGACAGAACACTGAAGCTTTCTTT.

The gene calls are TRBV27 and TRBJ1-2; 11 bases map to TRBD1. The junction had 8 bases not matched to a gene; V was cut back by 10 bases and J by 4 bases. CDR3 length equals 14 residues. Germline lookup yields CDR1 MNHEY and CDR2 SMNVEV (reference sequence). Written as DNA, the CDR3 is TGTGCCACACGACGGACAGGGGGCGCCTATGGCTACACCTTC. Encoded protein: CATRRTGGAYGYTF.

The V gene is TRBV5-6, the J gene TRBJ1-2; 10 nucleotides agree with TRBD1. CDR3 size: 16 residues. The trim removed 4 bases at V and 6 bases at J, leaving 12 bases unmatched. CDR1 is SGHDT and CDR2 is YYEEEE in the germline V gene. The CDR3 nucleotides read TGTGCCAGCAGCCCCCTACGACAGGGGGCCTGGGATGGCTACACCTTC. Protein sequence: CASSPLRQGAWDGYTF.

The chain has TRBV9 and TRBJ2-7; no clear D. Germline V gives CDR1 SGDLS, CDR2 YYNGEE. The length of the CDR3 is 14 residues. Trimming shortened V by 0 bases and J by 1 base, and 8 bases separated the two germline ends. CDR3 sequence (DNA): TGTGCCAGCAGCGTAGGTAGCCTTTCCTACGAGCAGTACTTC. Translated, it gives CASSVGSLSYEQYF.

The CDR3 bases are TGTGCCAGCAGCCCTCTAGGCACAGATACGCAGTATTTT. Its translation is CASSPLGTDTQYF. The chain is built from TRBV7-8 and TRBJ2-3, with D unclear. The CDR3 spans 13 residues. Trimming cost V 5 bases and J 1 base, with 7 bases left between them. Germline CDR1 reads SGHVS; CDR2 reads FQNEAQ.

The rearrangement links TRBV28 to TRBJ2-5; 9 positions match TRBD1. From germline, CDR1 is MDHEN and CDR2 SYDVKM. The CDR3 has 15 amino acids. V was pared by 3 bases and J by 4 bases, with 6 bases of the junction left unmatched. The DNA of the CDR3 is TGTGCCAGCAGTTTTACAGGGGGCGCGTCAGAGACCCAGTACTTC. Translating it yields CASSFTGGASETQYF.

Concerning this clone itself: Within the sample, other DNA sequences also encode this same CDR3. This chain links TRBV28 with TRBJ1-4; 7 bases line up with TRBD1. The germline V gene has CDR1 MDHEN and CDR2 SYDVKM. After removal of 0 bases from V and 11 bases from J, the junction contained 15 bases not matched to a gene. The CDR3 has 17 amino acids. In nucleotides, the CDR3 is TGTGCCAGCAGTTTATGGAGGACGGCGGACAGGCCAGTGAAACTGTTTTTT. Translation: CASSLWRTADRPVKLFF. Supplemented by reference TRBV28 and TRBJ1-4, the full variable domain reads DVKVTQSSRYLVKRTGEKVFLECVQDMDHENMFWYRQDPGLGLRLIYFSYDVKMKEKGDIPEGYSVSREKKERFSLILESASTNQTSMYLCASSLWRTADRPVKLFFGSGTQLSVL.

This rearrangement joins TRBV28 to TRBJ2-5; a possible D gene is TRBD2 (5 bases). This CDR3 has 15 amino acids. The V and J ends lost 3 bases and 0 bases respectively, with 11 bases between them. Germline V gene sequence: CDR1 MDHEN, CDR2 SYDVKM. The CDR3 bases are TGTGCCAGCAGTTTCCAGGACTCCTACCAAGAGACCCAGTACTTC. It is translated as CASSFQDSYQETQYF.

This clone has just a few counts. This chain joins TRBV5-1 and TRBJ2-6, with 8 nucleotides matching TRBD1. V lost 2 bases to trimming and J lost 4 bases; unmatched junction nucleotides: 5. Germline V gives CDR1 SGHRS, CDR2 YFSETQ. The CDR3 is made up of 16 amino acids. CDR3 amino acids: CASSLSGGDGANVLTF. In nucleotides, the CDR3 is TGCGCCAGCAGCTTATCAGGGGGCGACGGGGCCAACGTCCTGACTTTC.

The V and J genes are TRBV4-1 and TRBJ1-2; the match to TRBD1 covers 8 bases. Trimming took 3 bases from V and 7 from J; bases not matched to a gene: 7. This CDR3 has 14 amino acids. The germline gives CDR1 MGHRA, CDR2 YSYEKL. The CDR3 DNA is TGCGCCAGCAGCCACCCTCTGACAGGGGTTGGCTACACCTTC. The encoded protein is CASSHPLTGVGYTF.

The gene calls are TRBV28 and TRBJ2-7; D uncertain. This CDR3 contains 15 residues. Germline CDR1 reads MDHEN; CDR2 reads SYDVKM. Trimming pared 5 bases from V and 3 bases from J, leaving 17 bases between. CDR3 residues: CASSRHPNYLYEQYF. The CDR3, as DNA: TGTGCCAGCAGTCGACACCCAAATTACCTCTACGAGCAGTACTTC.

The chain recombines TRBV19 with TRBJ1-3; 7 bases match TRBD1. Germline CDR1 and CDR2: LNHDA and SQIVND (reference sequence). The CDR3 has 15 amino acids. V dropped 6 bases and J dropped 0; count of bases not matched to a gene: 5. The CDR3 protein is CASRPGQFSGNTIYF. The DNA for the CDR3 is TGTGCCAGTAGGCCGGGACAGTTCTCTGGAAACACCATATATTTT.

This sequence joins TRBV28 and TRBJ1-1; D remains ambiguous. Per germline, CDR1 MDHEN and CDR2 SYDVKM. CDR3 length equals 12 residues. With 6 bases removed from V and 6 bases from J, the gap between germline ends came to 11 bases. The CDR3 is CASSGSGAEAFF. CDR3 sequence (DNA): TGTGCCAGCAGCGGGAGTGGGGCTGAAGCTTTCTTT.

V gene TRBV7-2 combines with J gene TRBJ2-5; no clear D gene. CDR1 SGHTA and CDR2 FQGNSA come from the germline V gene. The germline V and J ends were trimmed by 1 base and 8 bases, with 11 bases remaining between them. The CDR3 totals 13 residues. CDR3 nucleotide sequence: TGTGCCAGCAGCTTAGGTAATGCGCGTACCCAGTACTTC. This codes for CASSLGNARTQYF.

The chain recombines TRBV18 with TRBJ1-6; weak D call: TRBD1 (6 bases). The CDR3 runs to 15 residues. Germline V CDR1 and CDR2: KGHSH, LQKENI. The V end lost 4 bases, the J end lost 5 bases, and 12 bases lay between the germline ends. CDR3: CASSQQGRDNSPLHF. As DNA, the CDR3 is TGTGCCAGCTCACAACAGGGAAGGGATAATTCACCCCTCCACTTT.